This entry concerns a single T cell receptor (beta chain). The target antigen is unknown. The V gene's germline CDR1 is SGHRS and CDR2 YFSETQ. CDR3 size: 14 residues. The V segment lost 3 bases and the J segment 8 bases; nucleotides outside the gene matches: 10. This sample is drawn from a study of post-analysis software for immune sequencing data. Study-wide points: Multiple sclerosis patients showed significantly lower normalized Chao1 diversity than controls did. Included in a set of four or five TRBV segments more frequent in patients than controls were TRBV5-6, TRBV5-1 and TRBV20-1.

Researchers reported that TCR beta cDNA libraries carried unique molecular identifiers. When roughly 0.85 to 11 million T cells were used, they gave about 540,000 cDNA molecules. Via MiXCR, TCRdb re-called the PCR reads, giving one row per CDR3 protein. The repertoire holds approximately 460,000 distinct CDR3 sequences, with roughly 45% as singletons. This clonotype was obtained from a girl between 10 and 17 years old with multiple sclerosis. Sequencing input: blood. The V call is TRBV5-1, the J call TRBJ1-2, with 7 bases fitting TRBD1. CDR3 residues: CASSWADRSGGYTF. In DNA form, the CDR3 reads TGCGCCAGCAGCTGGGCGGACAGGTCGGGGGGCTACACCTTC. The whole variable domain, filled in from reference TRBV5-1 and TRBJ1-2, reads KAGVTQTPRYLIKTRGQQVTLSCSPISGHRSVSWYQQTPGQGLQFLFEYFSETQRNKGNFPGRFSGRQFSNSRSEMNVSTLELGDSALYLCASSWADRSGGYTFGSGTRLTVV.